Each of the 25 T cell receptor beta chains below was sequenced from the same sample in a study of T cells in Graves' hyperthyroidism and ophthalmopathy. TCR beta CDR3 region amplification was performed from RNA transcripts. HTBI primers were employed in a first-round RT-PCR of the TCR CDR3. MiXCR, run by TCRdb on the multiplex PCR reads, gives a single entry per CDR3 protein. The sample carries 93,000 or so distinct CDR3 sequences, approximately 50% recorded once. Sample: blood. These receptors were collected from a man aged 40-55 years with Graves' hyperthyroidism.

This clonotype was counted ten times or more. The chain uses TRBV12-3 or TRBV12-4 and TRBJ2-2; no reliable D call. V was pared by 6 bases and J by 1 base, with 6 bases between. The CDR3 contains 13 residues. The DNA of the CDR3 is TGTGCCAGCAGCCAGGTGAACACCGGGGAGCTGTTTTTT. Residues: CASSQVNTGELFF.

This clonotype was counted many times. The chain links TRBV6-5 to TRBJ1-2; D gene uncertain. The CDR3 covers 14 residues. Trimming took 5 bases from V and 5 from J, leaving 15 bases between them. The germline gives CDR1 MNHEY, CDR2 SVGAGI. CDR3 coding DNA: TGTGCCAGCAGTCCGTCAGGTTCTCCTTATGGCTACACCTTC. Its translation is CASSPSGSPYGYTF.

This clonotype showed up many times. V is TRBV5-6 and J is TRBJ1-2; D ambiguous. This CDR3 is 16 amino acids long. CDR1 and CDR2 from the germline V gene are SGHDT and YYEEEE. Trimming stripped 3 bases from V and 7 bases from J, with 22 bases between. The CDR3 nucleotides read TGTGCCAGCAGCTCCGGAGGTGGTGGGCTGAATTCTGGCTACACCTTC. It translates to CASSSGGGGLNSGYTF.

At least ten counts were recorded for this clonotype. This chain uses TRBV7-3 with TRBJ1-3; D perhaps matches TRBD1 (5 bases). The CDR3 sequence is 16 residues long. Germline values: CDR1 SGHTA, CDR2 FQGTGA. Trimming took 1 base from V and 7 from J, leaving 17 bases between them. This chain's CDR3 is CASSLSTPGSGNTIYF. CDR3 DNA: TGTGCCAGCAGCTTAAGTACTCCAGGGTCGGGGAACACCATATATTTT.

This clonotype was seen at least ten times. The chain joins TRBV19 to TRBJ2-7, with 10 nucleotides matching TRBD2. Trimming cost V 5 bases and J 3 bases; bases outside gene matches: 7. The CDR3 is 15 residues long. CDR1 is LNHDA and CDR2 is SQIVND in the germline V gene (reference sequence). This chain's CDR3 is CASSLLAGVDYEQYF. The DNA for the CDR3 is TGTGCCAGTAGTCTCCTAGCGGGAGTCGACTACGAGCAGTACTTC.

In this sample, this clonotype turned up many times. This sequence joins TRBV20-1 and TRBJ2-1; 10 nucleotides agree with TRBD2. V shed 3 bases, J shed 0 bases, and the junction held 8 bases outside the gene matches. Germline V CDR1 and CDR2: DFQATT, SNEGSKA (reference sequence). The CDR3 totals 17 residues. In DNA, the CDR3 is TGCAGTGCTAGGGAAAGACTAGCGGGTATCTCCTACAATGAGCAGTTCTTC. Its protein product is CSARERLAGISYNEQFF.

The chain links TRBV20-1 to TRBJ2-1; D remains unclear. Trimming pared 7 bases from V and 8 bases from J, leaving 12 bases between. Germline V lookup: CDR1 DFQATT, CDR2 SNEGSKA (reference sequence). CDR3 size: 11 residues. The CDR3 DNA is TGCAGTGTGTGGCAGCGCGATGAGCAGTTCTTC. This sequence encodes CSVWQRDEQFF.

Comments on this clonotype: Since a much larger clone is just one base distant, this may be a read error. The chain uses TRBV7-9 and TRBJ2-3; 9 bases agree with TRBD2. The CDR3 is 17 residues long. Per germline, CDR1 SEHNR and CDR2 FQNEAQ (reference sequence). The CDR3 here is CASSQPGLASSTDTQYF. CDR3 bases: TGCGCCAGCAGCCAACCCGGACTAGCGTCTAGCACAGATACGCAGTATTTT. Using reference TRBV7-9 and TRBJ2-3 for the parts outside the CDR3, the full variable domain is DTGVSQNPRHKITKRGQNVTFRCDPISEHNRLYWYRQTLGQGPEFLTYFQNEAQLEKSRLLSDRFSAERPKGSFSTLEIQRTEQGDSAMYLCASSQPGLASSTDTQYFGPGTRLTVL.

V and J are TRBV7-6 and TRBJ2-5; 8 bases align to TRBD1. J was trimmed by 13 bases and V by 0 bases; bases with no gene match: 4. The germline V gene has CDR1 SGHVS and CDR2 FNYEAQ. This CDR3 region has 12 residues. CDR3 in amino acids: CASSLAGTGRYF. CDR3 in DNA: TGTGCCAGCAGCTTAGCGGGGACAGGCAGGTACTTC.

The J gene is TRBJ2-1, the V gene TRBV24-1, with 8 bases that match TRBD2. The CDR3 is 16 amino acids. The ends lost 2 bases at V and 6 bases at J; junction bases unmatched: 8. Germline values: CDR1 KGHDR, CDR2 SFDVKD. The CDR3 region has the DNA TGTGCCACCAGTGATTCTACTAGCGGAGCCTCCAATGAGCAGTTCTTC. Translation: CATSDSTSGASNEQFF.

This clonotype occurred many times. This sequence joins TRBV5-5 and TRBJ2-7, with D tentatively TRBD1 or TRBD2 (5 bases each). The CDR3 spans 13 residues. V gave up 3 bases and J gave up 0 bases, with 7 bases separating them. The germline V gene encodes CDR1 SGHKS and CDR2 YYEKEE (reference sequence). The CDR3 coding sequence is TGTGCCAGCAGCTGGGACGGCTCCTACGAGCAGTACTTC. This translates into CASSWDGSYEQYF. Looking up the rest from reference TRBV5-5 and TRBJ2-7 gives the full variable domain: DAGVTQSPTHLIKTRGQQVTLRCSPISGHKSVSWYQQVLGQGPQFIFQYYEKEERGRGNFPDRFSARQFPNYSSELNVNALLLGDSALYLCASSWDGSYEQYFGPGTRLTVT.

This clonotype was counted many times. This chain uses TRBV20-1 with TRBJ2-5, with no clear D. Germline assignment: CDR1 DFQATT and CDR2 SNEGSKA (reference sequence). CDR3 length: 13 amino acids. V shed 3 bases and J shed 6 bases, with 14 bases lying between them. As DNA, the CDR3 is TGCAGTGCTAGCTTCGAGGCAGATCAGACCCAGTACTTC. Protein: CSASFEADQTQYF.

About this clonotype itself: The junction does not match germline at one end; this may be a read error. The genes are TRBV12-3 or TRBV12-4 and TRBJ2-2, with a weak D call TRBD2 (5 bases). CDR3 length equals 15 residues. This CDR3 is CASSLRPGSVGELSF. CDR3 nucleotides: TGTGCCAGCAGTTTACGCCCGGGCAGCGTCGGGGAGCTGTCTTTT.

CDR3 in amino acids: CASSGGTAELLRAVV. The CDR3 region has the DNA TGTGCCAGCAGCGGTGGGACGGCGGAGCTCCTACGAGCAGTTGTA. The chain couples TRBV9 to TRBJ2-7; D assignment may be TRBD1 or TRBD2 (5 bases each). The CDR3 contains 15 residues. Germline V gene data show CDR1 as SGDLS and CDR2 as YYNGEE.

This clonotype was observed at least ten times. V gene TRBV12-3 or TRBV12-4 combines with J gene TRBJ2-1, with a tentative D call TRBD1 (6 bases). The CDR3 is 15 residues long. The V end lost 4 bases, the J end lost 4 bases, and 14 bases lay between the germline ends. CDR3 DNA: TGTGCCAGCAGTTCCTCCGGGACAAAATACAATGAGCAGTTCTTC. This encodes CASSSSGTKYNEQFF.

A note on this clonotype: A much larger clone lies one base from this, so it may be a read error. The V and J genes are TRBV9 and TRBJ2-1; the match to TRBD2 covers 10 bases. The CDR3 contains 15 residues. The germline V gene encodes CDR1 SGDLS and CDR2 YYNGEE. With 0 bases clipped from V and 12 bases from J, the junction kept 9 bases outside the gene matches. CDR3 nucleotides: TGTGCCAGCAGCGTAGAAGAGAGCGGGAGGGGTGGGCAGTTCTTC. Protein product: CASSVEESGRGGQFF.

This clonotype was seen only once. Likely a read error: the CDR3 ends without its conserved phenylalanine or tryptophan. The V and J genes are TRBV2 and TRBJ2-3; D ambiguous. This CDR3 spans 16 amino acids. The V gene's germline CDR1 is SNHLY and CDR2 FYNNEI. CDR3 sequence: CASGEALRAIPDTQYY. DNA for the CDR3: TGTGCCAGCGGTGAAGCGCTAAGGGCTATCCCAGATACGCAGTATTAT.

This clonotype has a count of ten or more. The chain's CDR3 is CASTTSGASSYEQYF. The CDR3 coding sequence is TGTGCCAGCACGACATCGGGCGCCTCTTCCTACGAGCAGTACTTC. The chain links TRBV2 to TRBJ2-7, with D unclear. The V gene lost 7 bases and the J gene lost 1 base, with 17 bases spanning the gap. The CDR3 contains 15 residues. Germline CDR1 and CDR2: SNHLY and FYNNEI.

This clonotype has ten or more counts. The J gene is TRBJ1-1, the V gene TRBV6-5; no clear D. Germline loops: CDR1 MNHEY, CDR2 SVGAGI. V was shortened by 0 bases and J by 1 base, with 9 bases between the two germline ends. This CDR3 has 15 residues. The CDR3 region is CASSYSGVTNTEAFF. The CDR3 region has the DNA TGTGCCAGCAGTTACTCCGGGGTCACGAACACTGAAGCTTTCTTT.

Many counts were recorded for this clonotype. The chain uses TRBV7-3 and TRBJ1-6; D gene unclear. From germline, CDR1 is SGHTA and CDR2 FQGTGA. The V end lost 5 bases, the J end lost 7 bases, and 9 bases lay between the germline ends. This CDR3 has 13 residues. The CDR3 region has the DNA TGTGCCAGCAGCCCCGGATGGAATTCACCCCTCCACTTT. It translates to CASSPGWNSPLHF. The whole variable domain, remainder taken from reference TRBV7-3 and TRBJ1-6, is GAGVSQTPSNKVTEKGKYVELRCDPISGHTALYWYRQSLGQGPEFLIYFQGTGAADDSGLPNDRFFAVRPEGSVSTLKIQRTERGDSAVYLCASSPGWNSPLHFGNGTRLTVT.

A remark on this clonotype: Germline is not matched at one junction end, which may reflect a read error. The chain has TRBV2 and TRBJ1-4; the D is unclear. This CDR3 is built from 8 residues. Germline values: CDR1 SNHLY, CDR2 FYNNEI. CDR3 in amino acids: CASSELVF. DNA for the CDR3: TGTGCCAGCAGTGAACTGGTTTTT.

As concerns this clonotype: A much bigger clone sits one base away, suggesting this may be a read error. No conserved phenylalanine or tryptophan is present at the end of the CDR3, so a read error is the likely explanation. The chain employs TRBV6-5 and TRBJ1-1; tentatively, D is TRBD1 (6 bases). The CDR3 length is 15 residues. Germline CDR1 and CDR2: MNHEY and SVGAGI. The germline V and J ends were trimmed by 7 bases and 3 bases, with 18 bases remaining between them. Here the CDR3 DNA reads TGTGCCAGCAACCGCCTCCCCAGGGGAGACACTGAAGCTTTCTGT. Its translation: CASNRLPRGDTEAFC.

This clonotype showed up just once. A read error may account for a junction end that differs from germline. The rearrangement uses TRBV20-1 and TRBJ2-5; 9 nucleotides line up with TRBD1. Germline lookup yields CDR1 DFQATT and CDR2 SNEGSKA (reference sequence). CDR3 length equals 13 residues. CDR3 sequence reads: CSAEDRGGGTQDF. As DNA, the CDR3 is TGCAGTGCTGAGGACAGGGGAGGGGGCACCCAGGACTTC.

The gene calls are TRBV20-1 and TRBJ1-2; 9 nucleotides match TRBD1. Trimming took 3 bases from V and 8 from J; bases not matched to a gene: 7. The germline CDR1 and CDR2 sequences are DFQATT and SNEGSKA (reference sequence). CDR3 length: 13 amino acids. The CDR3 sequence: CSARGTGLSGYTF. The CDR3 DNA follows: TGCAGTGCTAGGGGGACAGGGTTGTCGGGCTACACCTTC.

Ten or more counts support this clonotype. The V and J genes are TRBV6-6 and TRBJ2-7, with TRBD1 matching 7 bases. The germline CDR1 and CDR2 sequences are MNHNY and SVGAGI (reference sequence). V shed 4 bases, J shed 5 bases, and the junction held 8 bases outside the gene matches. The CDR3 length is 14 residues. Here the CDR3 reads CASSSATGTNEQYF. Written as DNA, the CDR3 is TGTGCCAGCAGTTCCGCGACAGGGACGAACGAGCAGTACTTC.